Listed below are T cell receptor beta chains from one sample, sequenced in a study of post-analysis software for immune sequencing data. A single record per CDR3 protein comes from TCRdb applying MiXCR to the PCR reads. This sample yields roughly 620,000 distinct CDR3 sequences, of which roughly 40% are seen a single time; under 2% belongs to the top ten. The sample comprised blood. The receptors stem from a girl aged 10-17 years with multiple sclerosis. Both conserved end residues are part of each CDR3. The D gene is left open where the match is weak.

v_gene	d_gene	j_gene	CDR3aa
TRBV3-1	TRBD1	TRBJ2-7	CASSPGTGGQNEQYF
TRBV12-3/TRBV12-4	TRBD1	TRBJ2-7	CASSSPGQGAWEQYF
TRBV5-1	NA	TRBJ2-5	CASSLGDAQYF
TRBV29-1	TRBD1	TRBJ2-1	CSGLWTGSHEQFF
TRBV28	NA	NA	CASSYQGGGLGEQYF
TRBV6-5	TRBD2	TRBJ2-1	CASSYGLAGHNEQFF
TRBV20-1	TRBD1	TRBJ2-5	CSAEPGTGGYQQYF
TRBV10-3	TRBD2	TRBJ2-6	CAIGTSGSSGANVLTF
TRBV6-6	NA	TRBJ1-2	CASSPGGSGYGYTF
TRBV2	NA	TRBJ2-5	CASSEANLGPKAETQYF
TRBV3-1	NA	TRBJ1-2	CASSHEGMTYGYTF
TRBV10-3	TRBD2	TRBJ2-1	CAIWSQPGLAGGHNEQFF
TRBV6-5	NA	TRBJ2-7	CASSPGPAVSYEQYF
TRBV20-1	TRBD2	TRBJ2-1	CSARDGGGGSGKYNEQFF
TRBV12-3/TRBV12-4	TRBD2	TRBJ2-1	CASSTSGSRNEQFF
TRBV6-6	NA	TRBJ1-2	CASSRSEYGYTF
TRBV12-3/TRBV12-4	NA	TRBJ1-1	CASSLWVETEAFF
TRBV6-5	NA	TRBJ1-2	CASSYQGESHGYTF
TRBV10-3	TRBD1	TRBJ2-7	CAISQVGQRTTYEQYF
TRBV28	NA	TRBJ2-7	CAVGSESATSSYEQYF
TRBV7-8	NA	TRBJ2-5	CASSSYRQETQYF
TRBV27	NA	TRBJ2-5	CASSFLGAQETQYF
TRBV12-3/TRBV12-4	NA	TRBJ1-2	CASSPAGMDGYTF
TRBV12-3/TRBV12-4	NA	NA	CASSAGTASSYEQYF
TRBV4-1	NA	TRBJ2-3	CASSQPRQGTDTQYF
TRBV7-9	TRBD1	TRBJ1-2	CASSLGDSPYGYTF
TRBV27	NA	TRBJ2-5	CASRGQETQYF
TRBV20-1	NA	TRBJ2-7	CSARLGPNEQYF
TRBV6-1	NA	TRBJ2-5	CASSESHPQETQYF
TRBV7-9	NA	TRBJ2-7	CASSSPESYEQYF
TRBV5-1	TRBD2	TRBJ2-3	CASSSDLSGGATDTQYF
TRBV12-3/TRBV12-4	NA	TRBJ1-5	CASSFGQVEGQPQHF
TRBV7-9	TRBD1	TRBJ1-1	CASSELGGAATEAFF
TRBV12-3/TRBV12-4	NA	TRBJ2-1	CASSFYGGSWQFF
TRBV20-1	NA	TRBJ1-2	CSARDPGIPNYGYTF
TRBV3-1	NA	TRBJ2-1	CASSQLTGSNEQFF
TRBV29-1	TRBD2	TRBJ2-1	CSVERRGGAGEQFF
TRBV12-3/TRBV12-4	NA	NA	CASRSGHPKGETQYF
TRBV10-3	TRBD1	TRBJ2-7	CATSAGGVYEQYF
TRBV27	TRBD1	TRBJ2-5	CASRPGQGSRETQYF
TRBV7-9	NA	TRBJ2-5	CASSSRDTNQETQYF
TRBV24-1	TRBD1	TRBJ2-3	CATSAGTGTTDTQYF
TRBV7-3	NA	TRBJ2-1	CASSLGGTVETQFF
TRBV12-3/TRBV12-4	TRBD2	TRBJ2-7	CASSAQPGLANEQYF
TRBV19	NA	TRBJ2-6	CASSIRGRRFSGANVLTF
TRBV5-5	TRBD2	TRBJ2-3	CASSLDRASGRMSTDTQYF
TRBV10-3	TRBD1	TRBJ2-7	CAIRGQGAYEQYF
TRBV7-9	TRBD2	TRBJ2-1	CASSPTREGSYNEQFF
TRBV7-2	TRBD2	TRBJ2-5	CASSVGLAGGQETQYF
TRBV20-1	TRBD2	TRBJ2-2	CSASPAGGPSGELFF
TRBV29-1	NA	TRBJ2-7	CSVERDPYEQYF
TRBV6-6	NA	TRBJ2-1	CASGQTYNEQFF
TRBV12-3/TRBV12-4	NA	NA	CASSLGGKNEQYF
TRBV7-8	NA	TRBJ2-7	CASSFRLSSPVSSYEQYF